This TCR beta chain was sequenced in a study of beta chain features in type 1 diabetes. Study-wide findings and caveats: People with Type 1 diabetes carried modestly yet significantly shorter TCRB CDR3s in all four CD4+ subsets.

Germline V CDR1 and CDR2: SGHRS, YFSETQ. V was trimmed by 0 bases and J by 9 bases, leaving 10 bases between them. There are 13 residues in the CDR3. In this sample, this clone turned up a few times. Its specificity is unknown. Expressed TCRB transcripts were sequenced, since all the RNA that had been isolated was reverse transcribed. Data came from immunoSEQ multiplex PCR; TCRdb stores just in-frame clones and leaves some out. Of more than 550,000 clones listed, 11% to 15% are singletons. The specimen sequenced was naive CD4+ T cells from blood. The clonotype was recovered from a man between 18 and 29 years old with type 1 diabetes. The J gene is TRBJ1-5, the V gene TRBV5-1; perhaps TRBD1 as D (5 bases). The DNA of the CDR3 is TGCGCCAGCAGCTTGGTGGGGGAGATGCCCCAGCATTTT. It specifies CASSLVGEMPQHF.